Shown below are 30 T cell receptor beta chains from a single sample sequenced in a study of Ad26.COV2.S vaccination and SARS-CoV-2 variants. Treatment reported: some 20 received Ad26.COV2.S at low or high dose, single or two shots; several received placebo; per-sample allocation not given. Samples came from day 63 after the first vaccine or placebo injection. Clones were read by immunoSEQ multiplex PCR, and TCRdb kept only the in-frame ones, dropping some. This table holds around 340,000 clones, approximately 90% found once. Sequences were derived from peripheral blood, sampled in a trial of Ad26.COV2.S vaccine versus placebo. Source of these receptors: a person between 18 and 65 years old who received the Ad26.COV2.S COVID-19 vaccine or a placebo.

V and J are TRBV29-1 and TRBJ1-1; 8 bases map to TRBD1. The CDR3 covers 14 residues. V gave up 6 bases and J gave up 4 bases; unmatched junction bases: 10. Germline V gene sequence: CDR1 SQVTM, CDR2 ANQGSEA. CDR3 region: CSVDTTGAGTEAFF. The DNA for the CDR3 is TGCAGCGTCGACACGACAGGGGCGGGCACTGAAGCTTTCTTT.

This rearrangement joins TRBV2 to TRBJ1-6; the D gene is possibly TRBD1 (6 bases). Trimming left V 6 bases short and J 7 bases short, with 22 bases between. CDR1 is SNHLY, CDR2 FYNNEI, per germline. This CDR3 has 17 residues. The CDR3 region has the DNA TGTGCCAGCAGCGCGGACAGTTTTCTCGGTGGCAATTCACCCCTCCACTTT. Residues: CASSADSFLGGNSPLHF.

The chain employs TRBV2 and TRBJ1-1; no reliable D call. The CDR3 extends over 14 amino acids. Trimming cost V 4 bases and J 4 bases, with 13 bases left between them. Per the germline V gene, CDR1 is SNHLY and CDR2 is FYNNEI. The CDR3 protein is CASSAQIRGTEAFF. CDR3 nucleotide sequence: TGTGCCAGCAGTGCTCAAATCCGGGGCACTGAAGCTTTCTTT.

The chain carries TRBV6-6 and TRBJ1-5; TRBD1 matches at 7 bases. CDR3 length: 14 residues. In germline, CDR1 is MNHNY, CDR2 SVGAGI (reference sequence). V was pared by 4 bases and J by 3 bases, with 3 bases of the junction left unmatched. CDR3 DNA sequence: TGTGCCAGCAGTTCGACAGGGTTCAATCAGCCCCAGCATTTT. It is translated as CASSSTGFNQPQHF.

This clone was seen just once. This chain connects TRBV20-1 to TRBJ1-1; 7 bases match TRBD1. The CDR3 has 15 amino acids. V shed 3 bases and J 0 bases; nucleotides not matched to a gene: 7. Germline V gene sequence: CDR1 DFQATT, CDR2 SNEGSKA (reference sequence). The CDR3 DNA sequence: TGCAGTGCTAGTCGGACAGGATCCCTGAACACTGAAGCTTTCTTT. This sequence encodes CSASRTGSLNTEAFF.

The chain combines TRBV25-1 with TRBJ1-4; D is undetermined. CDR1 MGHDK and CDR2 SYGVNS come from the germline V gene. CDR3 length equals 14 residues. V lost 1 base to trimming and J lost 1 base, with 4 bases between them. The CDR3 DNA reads TGTGCCAGCAGTGAATTCGGAACTAATGAAAAACTGTTTTTT. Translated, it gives CASSEFGTNEKLFF.

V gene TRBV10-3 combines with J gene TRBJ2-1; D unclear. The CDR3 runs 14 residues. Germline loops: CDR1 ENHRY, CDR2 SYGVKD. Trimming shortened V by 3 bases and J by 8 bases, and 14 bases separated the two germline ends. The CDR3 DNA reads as TGTGCCATCAGTGATGAGTTTAGCATGGATGAGCAGTTCTTC. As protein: CAISDEFSMDEQFF.

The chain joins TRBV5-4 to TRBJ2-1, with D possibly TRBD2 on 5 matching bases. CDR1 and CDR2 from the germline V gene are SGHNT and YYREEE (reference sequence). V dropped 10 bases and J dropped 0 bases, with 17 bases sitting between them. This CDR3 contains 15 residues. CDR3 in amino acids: CAGTYGGSSYNEQFF. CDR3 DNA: TGTGCCGGAACCTACGGTGGGAGCTCCTACAATGAGCAGTTCTTC.

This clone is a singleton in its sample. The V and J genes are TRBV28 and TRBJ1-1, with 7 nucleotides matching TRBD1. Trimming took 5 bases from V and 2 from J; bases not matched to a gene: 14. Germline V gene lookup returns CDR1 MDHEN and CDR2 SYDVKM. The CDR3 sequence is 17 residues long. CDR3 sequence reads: CASSHQRQGRGNTEAFF. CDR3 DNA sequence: TGTGCCAGCAGTCACCAAAGACAGGGTCGGGGAAACACTGAAGCTTTCTTT.

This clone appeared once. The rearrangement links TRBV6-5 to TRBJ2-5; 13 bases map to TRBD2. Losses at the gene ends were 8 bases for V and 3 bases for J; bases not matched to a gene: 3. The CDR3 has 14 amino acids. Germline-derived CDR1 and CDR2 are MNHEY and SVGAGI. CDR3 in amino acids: CASRGLAGEETQYF. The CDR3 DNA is TGTGCCAGCCGAGGACTAGCGGGGGAAGAGACCCAGTACTTC.

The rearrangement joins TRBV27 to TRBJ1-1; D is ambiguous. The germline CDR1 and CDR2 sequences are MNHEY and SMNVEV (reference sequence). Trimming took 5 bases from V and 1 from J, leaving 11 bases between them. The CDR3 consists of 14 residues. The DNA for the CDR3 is TGTGCCAGCAGTCCGTCACAGAAGAACACTGAAGCTTTCTTT. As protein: CASSPSQKNTEAFF.

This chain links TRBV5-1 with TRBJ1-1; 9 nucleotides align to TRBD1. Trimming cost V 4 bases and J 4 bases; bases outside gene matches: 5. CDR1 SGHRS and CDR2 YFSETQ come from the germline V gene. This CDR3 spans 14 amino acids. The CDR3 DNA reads TGCGCCAGCAGCACCACAGGGGGCGGCACTGAAGCTTTCTTT. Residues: CASSTTGGGTEAFF.

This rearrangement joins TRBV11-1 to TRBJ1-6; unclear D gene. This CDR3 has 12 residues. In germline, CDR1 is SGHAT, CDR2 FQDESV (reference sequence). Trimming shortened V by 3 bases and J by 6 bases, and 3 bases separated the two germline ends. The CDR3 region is CASSFINSPLHF. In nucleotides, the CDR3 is TGTGCCAGCAGCTTCATTAATTCACCCCTCCACTTT.

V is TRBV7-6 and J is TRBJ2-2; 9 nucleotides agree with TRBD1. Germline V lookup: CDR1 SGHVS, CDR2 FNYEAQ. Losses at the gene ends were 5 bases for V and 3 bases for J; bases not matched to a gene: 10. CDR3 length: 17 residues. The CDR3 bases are TGTGCCAGCAGCCCAAAGGACAGGGGAAGTGACACCGGGGAGCTGTTTTTT. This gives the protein CASSPKDRGSDTGELFF.

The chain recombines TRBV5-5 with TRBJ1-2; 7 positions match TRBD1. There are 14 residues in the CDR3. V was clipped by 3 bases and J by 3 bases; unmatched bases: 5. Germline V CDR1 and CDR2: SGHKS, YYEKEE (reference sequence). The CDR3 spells CASSSRQGHYGYTF. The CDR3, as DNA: TGTGCCAGCAGCTCCCGACAGGGACACTATGGCTACACCTTC.

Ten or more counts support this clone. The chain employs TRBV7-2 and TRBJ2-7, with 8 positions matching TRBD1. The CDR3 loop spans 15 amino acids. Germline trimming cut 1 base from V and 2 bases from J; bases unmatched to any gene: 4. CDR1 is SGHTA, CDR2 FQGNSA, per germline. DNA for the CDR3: TGTGCCAGCAGCTTAGGGACAGGGCTTACCTACGAGCAGTACTTC. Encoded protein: CASSLGTGLTYEQYF.

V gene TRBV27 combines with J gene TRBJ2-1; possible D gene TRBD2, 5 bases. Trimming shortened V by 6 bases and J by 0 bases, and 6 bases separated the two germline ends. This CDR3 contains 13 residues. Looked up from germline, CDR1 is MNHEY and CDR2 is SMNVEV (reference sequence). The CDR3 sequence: CASRRDSYNEQFF. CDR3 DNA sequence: TGTGCCAGCAGGAGGGACTCCTACAATGAGCAGTTCTTC.

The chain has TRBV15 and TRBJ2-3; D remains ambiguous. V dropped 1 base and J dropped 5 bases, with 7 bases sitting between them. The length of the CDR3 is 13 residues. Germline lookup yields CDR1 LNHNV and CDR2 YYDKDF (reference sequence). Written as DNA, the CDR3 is TGTGCCACCAGCAGAGTCAGGAGAGATACGCAGTATTTT. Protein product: CATSRVRRDTQYF.

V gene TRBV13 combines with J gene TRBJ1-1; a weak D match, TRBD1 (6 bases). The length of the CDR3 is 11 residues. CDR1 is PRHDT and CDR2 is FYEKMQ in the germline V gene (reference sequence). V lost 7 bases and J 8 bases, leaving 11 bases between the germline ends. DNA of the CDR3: TGTGCCAGCAACACACAGGGCGAAGCTTTCTTT. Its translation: CASNTQGEAFF.

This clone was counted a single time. The CDR3 bases are TGTGCCAGCAGTTACCTAACTGCCGGGACAGGGAACACTGAAGCTTTCTTT. Translating gives CASSYLTAGTGNTEAFF. The rearrangement links TRBV6-2 or TRBV6-3 to TRBJ1-1; 8 bases line up with TRBD1. The germline gives CDR1 MNHEY, CDR2 SVGEGT. With 2 bases clipped from V and 1 base from J, the junction kept 9 bases outside the gene matches. This CDR3 region has 17 residues.

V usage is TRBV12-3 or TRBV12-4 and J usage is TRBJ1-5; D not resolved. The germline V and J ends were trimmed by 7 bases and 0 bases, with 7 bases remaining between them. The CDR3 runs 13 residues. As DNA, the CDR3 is TGTGCCAGCACGGGTTATAGCAATCAGCCCCAGCATTTT. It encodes CASTGYSNQPQHF.

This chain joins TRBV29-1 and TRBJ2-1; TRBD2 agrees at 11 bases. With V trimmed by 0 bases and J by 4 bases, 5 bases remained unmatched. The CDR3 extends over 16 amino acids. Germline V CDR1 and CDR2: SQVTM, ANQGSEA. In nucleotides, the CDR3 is TGCAGCGTTGAAGATTCTAGCGGGGGGCATTACAATGAGCAGTTCTTC. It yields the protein CSVEDSSGGHYNEQFF.

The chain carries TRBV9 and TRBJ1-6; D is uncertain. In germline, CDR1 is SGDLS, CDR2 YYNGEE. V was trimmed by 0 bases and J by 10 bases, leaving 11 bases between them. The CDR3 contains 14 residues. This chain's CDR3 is CASSVDRYGSPLHF. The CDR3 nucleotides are TGTGCCAGCAGCGTAGATCGGTACGGATCACCCCTCCACTTT.

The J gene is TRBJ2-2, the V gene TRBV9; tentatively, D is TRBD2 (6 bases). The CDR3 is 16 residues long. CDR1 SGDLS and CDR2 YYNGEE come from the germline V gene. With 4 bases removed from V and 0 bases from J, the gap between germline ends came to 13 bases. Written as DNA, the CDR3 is TGTGCCAGCAGCCCCTGGGACTCCTCGAACACCGGGGAGCTGTTTTTT. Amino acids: CASSPWDSSNTGELFF.

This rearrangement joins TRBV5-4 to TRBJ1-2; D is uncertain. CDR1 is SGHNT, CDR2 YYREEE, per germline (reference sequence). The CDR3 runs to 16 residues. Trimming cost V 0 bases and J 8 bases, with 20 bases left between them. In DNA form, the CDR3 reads TGTGCCAGCAGCTTGGAGGGTCTGTCGAAGTGGAGGGGCTACACCTTC. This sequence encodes CASSLEGLSKWRGYTF.

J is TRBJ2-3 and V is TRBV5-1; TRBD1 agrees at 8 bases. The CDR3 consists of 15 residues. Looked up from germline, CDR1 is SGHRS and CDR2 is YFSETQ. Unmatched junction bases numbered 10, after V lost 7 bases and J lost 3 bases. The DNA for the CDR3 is TGCGCCAGCCGGGACAGGCCCGAGGATACAGATACGCAGTATTTT. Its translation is CASRDRPEDTDTQYF.

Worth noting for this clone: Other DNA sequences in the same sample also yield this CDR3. This chain's CDR3 is CASSLSSYNEQFF. For the CDR3, the DNA is TGTGCCAGCAGTTTGAGCTCCTACAATGAGCAGTTCTTC. The chain couples TRBV27 to TRBJ2-1; D uncertain. Germline V CDR1 and CDR2: MNHEY, SMNVEV (reference sequence). There are 13 residues in the CDR3. V gave up 3 bases and J gave up 0 bases, with 3 bases separating them.

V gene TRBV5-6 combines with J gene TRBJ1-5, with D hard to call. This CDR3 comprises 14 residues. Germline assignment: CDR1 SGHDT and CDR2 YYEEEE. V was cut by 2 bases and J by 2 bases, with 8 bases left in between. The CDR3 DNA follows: TGTGCCAGCAGCTTAAATCAAGGCAATCAGCCCCAGCATTTT. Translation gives CASSLNQGNQPQHF. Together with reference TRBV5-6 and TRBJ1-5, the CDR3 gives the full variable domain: DAGVTQSPTHLIKTRGQQVTLRCSPKSGHDTVSWYQQALGQGPQFIFQYYEEEERQRGNFPDRFSGHQFPNYSSELNVNALLLGDSALYLCASSLNQGNQPQHFGDGTRLSIL.

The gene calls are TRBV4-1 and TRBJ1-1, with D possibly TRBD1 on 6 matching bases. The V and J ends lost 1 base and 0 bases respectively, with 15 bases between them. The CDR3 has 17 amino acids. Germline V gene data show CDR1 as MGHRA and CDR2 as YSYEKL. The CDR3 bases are TGCGCCAGCAGCCAAGGGCCAGGGGCGCGGGTGAACACTGAAGCTTTCTTT. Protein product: CASSQGPGARVNTEAFF.

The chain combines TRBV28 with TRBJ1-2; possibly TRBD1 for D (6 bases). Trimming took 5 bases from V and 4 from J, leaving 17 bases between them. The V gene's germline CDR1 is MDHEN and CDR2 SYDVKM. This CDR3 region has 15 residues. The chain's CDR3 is CASSPGGGALYGYTF. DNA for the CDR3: TGTGCCAGCAGTCCAGGTGGGGGGGCCCTCTATGGCTACACCTTC.